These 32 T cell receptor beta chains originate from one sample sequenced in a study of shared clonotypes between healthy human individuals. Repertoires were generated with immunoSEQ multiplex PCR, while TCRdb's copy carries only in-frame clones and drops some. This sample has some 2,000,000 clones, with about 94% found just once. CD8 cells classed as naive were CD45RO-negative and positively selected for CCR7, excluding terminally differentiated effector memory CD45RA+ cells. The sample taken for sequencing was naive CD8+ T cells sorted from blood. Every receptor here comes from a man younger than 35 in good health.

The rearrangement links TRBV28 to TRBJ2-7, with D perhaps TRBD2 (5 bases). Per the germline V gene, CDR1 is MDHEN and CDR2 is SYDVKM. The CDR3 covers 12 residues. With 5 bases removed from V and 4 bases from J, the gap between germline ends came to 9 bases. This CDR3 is CASSEGRYEQYF. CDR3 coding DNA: TGTGCCAGCAGTGAGGGCCGGTACGAGCAGTACTTC.

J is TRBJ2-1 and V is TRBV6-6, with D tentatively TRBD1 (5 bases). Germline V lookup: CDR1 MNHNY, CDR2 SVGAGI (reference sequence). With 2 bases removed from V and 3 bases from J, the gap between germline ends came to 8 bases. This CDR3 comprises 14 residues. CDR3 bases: TGTGCCAGCAGTTACCCGACAGTCTACAATGAGCAGTTCTTC. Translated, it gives CASSYPTVYNEQFF.

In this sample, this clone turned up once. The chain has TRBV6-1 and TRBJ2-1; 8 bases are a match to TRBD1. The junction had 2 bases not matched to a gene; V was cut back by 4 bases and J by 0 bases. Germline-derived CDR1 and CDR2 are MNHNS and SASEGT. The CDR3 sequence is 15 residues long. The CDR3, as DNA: TGTGCCAGCAGTGGGGACAGGACCTCCTACAATGAGCAGTTCTTC. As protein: CASSGDRTSYNEQFF.

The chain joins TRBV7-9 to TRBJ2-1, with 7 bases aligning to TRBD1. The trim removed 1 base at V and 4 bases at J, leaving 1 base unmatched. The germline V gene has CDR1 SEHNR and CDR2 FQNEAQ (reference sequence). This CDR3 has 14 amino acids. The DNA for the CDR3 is TGTGCCAGCAGCTTAGAGGGACAGTACAATGAGCAGTTCTTC. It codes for CASSLEGQYNEQFF. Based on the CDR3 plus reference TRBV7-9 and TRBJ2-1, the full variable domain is DTGVSQNPRHKITKRGQNVTFRCDPISEHNRLYWYRQTLGQGPEFLTYFQNEAQLEKSRLLSDRFSAERPKGSFSTLEIQRTEQGDSAMYLCASSLEGQYNEQFFGPGTRLTVL.

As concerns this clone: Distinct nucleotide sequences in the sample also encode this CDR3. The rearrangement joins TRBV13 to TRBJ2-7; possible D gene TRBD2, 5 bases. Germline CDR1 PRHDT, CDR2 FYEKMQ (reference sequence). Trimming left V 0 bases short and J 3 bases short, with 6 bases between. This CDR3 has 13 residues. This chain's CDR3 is CASSLGGIYEQYF. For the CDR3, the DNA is TGTGCCAGCAGCTTAGGCGGGATCTACGAGCAGTACTTC.

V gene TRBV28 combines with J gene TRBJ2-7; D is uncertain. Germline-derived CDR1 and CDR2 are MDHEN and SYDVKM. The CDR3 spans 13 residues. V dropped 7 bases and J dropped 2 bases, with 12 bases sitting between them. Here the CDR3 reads CASTSPGPYEQYF. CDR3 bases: TGTGCCAGCACCTCCCCGGGCCCCTACGAGCAGTACTTC. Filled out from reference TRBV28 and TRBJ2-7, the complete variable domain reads DVKVTQSSRYLVKRTGEKVFLECVQDMDHENMFWYRQDPGLGLRLIYFSYDVKMKEKGDIPEGYSVSREKKERFSLILESASTNQTSMYLCASTSPGPYEQYFGPGTRLTVT.

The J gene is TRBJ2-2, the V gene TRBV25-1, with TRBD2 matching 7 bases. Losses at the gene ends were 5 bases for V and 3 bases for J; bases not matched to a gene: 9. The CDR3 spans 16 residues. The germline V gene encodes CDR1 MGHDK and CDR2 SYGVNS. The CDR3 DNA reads TGTGCCAGCAGTAAACTCCCTAGCGGAGACACCGGGGAGCTGTTTTTT. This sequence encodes CASSKLPSGDTGELFF.

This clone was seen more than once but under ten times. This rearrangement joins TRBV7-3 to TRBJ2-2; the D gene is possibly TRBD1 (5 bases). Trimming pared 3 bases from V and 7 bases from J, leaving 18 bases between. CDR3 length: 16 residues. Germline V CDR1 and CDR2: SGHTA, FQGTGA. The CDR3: CASSLTQGSRGGELFF. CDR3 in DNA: TGTGCCAGCAGCTTGACTCAGGGCTCCCGAGGCGGGGAGCTGTTTTTT.

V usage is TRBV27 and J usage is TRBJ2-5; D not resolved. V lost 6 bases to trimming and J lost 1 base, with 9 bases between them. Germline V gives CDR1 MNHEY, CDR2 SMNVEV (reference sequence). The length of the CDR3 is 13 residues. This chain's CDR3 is CASRVKFQETQYF. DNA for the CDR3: TGTGCCAGCAGAGTTAAGTTCCAAGAGACCCAGTACTTC.

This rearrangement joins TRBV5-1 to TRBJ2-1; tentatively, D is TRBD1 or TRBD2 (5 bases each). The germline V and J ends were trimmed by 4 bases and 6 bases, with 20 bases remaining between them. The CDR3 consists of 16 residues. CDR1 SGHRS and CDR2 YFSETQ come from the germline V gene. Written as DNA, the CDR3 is TGCGCCAGCAGCGGCTCCCAAGGGGCGGGTTTCAATGAGCAGTTCTTC. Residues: CASSGSQGAGFNEQFF. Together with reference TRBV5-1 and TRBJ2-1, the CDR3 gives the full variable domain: KAGVTQTPRYLIKTRGQQVTLSCSPISGHRSVSWYQQTPGQGLQFLFEYFSETQRNKGNFPGRFSGRQFSNSRSEMNVSTLELGDSALYLCASSGSQGAGFNEQFFGPGTRLTVL.

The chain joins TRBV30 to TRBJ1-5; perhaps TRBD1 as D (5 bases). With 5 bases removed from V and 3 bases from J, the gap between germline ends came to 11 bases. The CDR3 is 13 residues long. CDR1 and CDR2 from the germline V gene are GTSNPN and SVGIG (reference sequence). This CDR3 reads CAWGTADNQPQHF. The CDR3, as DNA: TGTGCCTGGGGGACCGCAGACAATCAGCCCCAGCATTTT.

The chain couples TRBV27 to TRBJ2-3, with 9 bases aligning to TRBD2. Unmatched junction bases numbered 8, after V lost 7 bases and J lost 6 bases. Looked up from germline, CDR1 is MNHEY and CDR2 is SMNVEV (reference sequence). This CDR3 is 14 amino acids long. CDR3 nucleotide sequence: TGTGCCAGCACAGCGGGAGGCACCGCGGATACGCAGTATTTT. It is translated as CASTAGGTADTQYF.

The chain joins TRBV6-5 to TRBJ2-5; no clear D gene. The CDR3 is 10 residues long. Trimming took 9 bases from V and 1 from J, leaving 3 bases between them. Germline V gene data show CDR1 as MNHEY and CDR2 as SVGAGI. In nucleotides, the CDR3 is TGTGCCAGGGCCCAAGAGACCCAGTACTTC. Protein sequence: CARAQETQYF.

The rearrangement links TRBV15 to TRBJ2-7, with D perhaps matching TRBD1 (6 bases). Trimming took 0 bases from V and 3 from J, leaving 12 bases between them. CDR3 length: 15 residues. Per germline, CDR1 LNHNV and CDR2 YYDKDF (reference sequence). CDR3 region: CATSRDLGQNYEQYF. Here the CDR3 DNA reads TGTGCCACCAGCAGAGATCTAGGACAGAACTACGAGCAGTACTTC.

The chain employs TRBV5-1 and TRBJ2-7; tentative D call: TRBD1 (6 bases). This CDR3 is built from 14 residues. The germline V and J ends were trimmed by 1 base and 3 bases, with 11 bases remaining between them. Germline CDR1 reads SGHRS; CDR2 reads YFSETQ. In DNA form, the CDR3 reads TGCGCCAGCAGCTTGCGTCAGGGGTACTACGAGCAGTACTTC. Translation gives CASSLRQGYYEQYF.

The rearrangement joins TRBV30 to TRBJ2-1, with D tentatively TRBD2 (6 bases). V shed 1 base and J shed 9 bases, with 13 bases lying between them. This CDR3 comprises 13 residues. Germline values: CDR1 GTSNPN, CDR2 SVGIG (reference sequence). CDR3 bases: TGTGCCTGGAGTGCACTAGCCGGCACTGAGCAGTTCTTC. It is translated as CAWSALAGTEQFF.

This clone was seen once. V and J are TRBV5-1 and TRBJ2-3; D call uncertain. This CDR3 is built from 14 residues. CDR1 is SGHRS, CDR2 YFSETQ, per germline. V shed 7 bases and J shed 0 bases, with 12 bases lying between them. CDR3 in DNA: TGCGCCAGCGCATCCGGTGGGAGCACAGATACGCAGTATTTT. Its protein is CASASGGSTDTQYF.

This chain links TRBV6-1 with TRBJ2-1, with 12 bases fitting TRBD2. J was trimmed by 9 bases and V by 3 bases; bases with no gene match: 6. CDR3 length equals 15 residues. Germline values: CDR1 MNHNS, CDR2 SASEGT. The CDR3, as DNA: TGTGCCAGCAGTGATCTAGCGGGAGGGGTCGGTGAGCAGTTCTTC. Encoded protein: CASSDLAGGVGEQFF.

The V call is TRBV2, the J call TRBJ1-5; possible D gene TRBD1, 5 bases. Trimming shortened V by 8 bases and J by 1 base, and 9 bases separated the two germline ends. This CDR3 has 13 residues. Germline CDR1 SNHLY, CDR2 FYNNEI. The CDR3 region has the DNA TGTGCCAGCGCCAAGGGGAGCAATCAGCCCCAGCATTTT. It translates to CASAKGSNQPQHF.

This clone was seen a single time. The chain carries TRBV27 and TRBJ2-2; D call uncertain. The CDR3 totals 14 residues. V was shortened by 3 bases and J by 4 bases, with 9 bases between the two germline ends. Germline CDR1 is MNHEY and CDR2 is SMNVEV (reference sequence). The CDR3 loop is CASSFSQATGELFF. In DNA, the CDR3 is TGTGCCAGCAGTTTCTCCCAGGCCACCGGGGAGCTGTTTTTT.

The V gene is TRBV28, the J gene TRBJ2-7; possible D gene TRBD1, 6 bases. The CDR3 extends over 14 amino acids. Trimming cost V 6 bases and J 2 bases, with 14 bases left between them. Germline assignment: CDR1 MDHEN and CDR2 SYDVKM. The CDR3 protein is CASSLGQIAYEQYF. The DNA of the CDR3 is TGTGCCAGCAGCCTTGGACAGATAGCCTACGAGCAGTACTTC. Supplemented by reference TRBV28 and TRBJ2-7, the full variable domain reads DVKVTQSSRYLVKRTGEKVFLECVQDMDHENMFWYRQDPGLGLRLIYFSYDVKMKEKGDIPEGYSVSREKKERFSLILESASTNQTSMYLCASSLGQIAYEQYFGPGTRLTVT.

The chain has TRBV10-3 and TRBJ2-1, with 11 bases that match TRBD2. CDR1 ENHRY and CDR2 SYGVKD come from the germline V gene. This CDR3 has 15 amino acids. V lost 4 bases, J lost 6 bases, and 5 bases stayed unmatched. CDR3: CAISVIAGGPNEQFF. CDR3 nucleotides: TGTGCCATCAGTGTAATAGCGGGAGGGCCCAATGAGCAGTTCTTC.

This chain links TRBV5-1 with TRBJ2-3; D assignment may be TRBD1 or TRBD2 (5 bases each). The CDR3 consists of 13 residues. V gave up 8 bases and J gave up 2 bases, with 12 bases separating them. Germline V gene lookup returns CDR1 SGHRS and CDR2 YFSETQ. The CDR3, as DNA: TGCGCCAGTCTGGGGGAAAACACAGATACGCAGTATTTT. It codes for CASLGENTDTQYF. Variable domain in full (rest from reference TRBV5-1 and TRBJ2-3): KAGVTQTPRYLIKTRGQQVTLSCSPISGHRSVSWYQQTPGQGLQFLFEYFSETQRNKGNFPGRFSGRQFSNSRSEMNVSTLELGDSALYLCASLGENTDTQYFGPGTRLTVL.

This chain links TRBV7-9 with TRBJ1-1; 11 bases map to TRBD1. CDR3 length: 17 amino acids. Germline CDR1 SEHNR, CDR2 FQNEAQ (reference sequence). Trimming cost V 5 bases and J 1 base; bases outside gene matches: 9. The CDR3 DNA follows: TGTGCCAGCAGCATCGGACAGGGGGCTCTTCGGAACACTGAAGCTTTCTTT. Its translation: CASSIGQGALRNTEAFF. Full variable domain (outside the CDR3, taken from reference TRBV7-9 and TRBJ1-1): DTGVSQNPRHKITKRGQNVTFRCDPISEHNRLYWYRQTLGQGPEFLTYFQNEAQLEKSRLLSDRFSAERPKGSFSTLEIQRTEQGDSAMYLCASSIGQGALRNTEAFFGQGTRLTVV.

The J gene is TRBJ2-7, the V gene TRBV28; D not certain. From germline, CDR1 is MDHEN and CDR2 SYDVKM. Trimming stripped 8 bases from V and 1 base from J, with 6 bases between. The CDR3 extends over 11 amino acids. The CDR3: CASGVSYEQYF. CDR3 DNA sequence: TGTGCCAGCGGGGTTTCCTACGAGCAGTACTTC.

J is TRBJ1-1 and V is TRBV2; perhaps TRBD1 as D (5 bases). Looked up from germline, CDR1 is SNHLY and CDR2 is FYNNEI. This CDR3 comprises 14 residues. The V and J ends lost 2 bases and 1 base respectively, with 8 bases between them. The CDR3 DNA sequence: TGTGCCAGCAGTGAACCAGGGTGGAACACTGAAGCTTTCTTT. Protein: CASSEPGWNTEAFF.

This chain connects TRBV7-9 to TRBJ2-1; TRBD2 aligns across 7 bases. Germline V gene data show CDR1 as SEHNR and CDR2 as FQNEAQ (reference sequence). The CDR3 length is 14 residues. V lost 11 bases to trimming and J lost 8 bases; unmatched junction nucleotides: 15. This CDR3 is CACLPAGFSDEQFF. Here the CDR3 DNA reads TGTGCCTGCCTGCCAGCGGGGTTTTCGGATGAGCAGTTCTTC.

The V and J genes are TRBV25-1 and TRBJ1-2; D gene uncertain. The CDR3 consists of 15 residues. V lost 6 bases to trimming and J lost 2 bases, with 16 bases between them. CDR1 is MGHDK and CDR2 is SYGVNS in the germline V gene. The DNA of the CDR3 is TGTGCCAGCAGCTCCCTGAGGGCGGGCAACTATGGCTACACCTTC. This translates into CASSSLRAGNYGYTF.

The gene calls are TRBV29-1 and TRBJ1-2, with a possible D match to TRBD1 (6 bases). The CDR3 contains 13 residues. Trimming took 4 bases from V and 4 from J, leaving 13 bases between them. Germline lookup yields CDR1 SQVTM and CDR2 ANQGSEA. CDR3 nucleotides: TGCAGCGTTGGAGGGGGTATCAGCTATGGCTACACCTTC. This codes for CSVGGGISYGYTF.

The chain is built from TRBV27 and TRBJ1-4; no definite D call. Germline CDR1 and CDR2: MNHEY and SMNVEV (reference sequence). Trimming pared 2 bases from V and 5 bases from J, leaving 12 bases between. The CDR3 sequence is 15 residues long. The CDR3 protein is CASSLIGSENEKLFF. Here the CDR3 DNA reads TGTGCCAGCAGTTTAATCGGCAGTGAAAATGAAAAACTGTTTTTT.

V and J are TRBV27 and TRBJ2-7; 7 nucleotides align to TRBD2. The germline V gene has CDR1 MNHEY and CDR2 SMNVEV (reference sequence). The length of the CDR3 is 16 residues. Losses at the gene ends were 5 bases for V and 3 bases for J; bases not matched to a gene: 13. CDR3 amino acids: CASSPRGAGAIYEQYF. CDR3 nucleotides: TGTGCCAGCAGTCCCCGGGGTGCGGGAGCGATCTACGAGCAGTACTTC.

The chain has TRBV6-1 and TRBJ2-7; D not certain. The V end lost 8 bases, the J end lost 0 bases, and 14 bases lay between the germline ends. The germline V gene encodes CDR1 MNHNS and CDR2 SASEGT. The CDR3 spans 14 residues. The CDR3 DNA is TGTGCCAGCTCGCCCCCGAGTAACTCCTACGAGCAGTACTTC. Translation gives CASSPPSNSYEQYF.